This T cell receptor beta chain was sequenced for a study of shared clonotypes between healthy human individuals. Study at large: Those who served as donors were a couple of women and a few men between the ages of 18 and 49.

Findings and caveats of the study: Generation of non-shared clonotypes was less probable than generation of clonotypes shared by all four donors.

Investigators spread the genomic DNA of each subset evenly over several immunoSEQ plates. The repertoire was sequenced with immunoSEQ multiplex PCR; TCRdb's copy has only in-frame clones and lacks some. The table shows approximately 320,000 clones, with around 86% occurring only once. The CDR3 has 15 amino acids. Germline values: CDR1 MDHEN, CDR2 SYDVKM. Germline trimming cut 7 bases from V and 4 bases from J; bases unmatched to any gene: 6. On this clone: Its antigen is unknown.

The chain carries TRBV28 and TRBJ2-1, with TRBD2 identical over 11 bases. Sequencing was done on a sample of memory CD8+ T cells sorted from blood. The subset is: CD45RO+ cells pooled with CCR7-negative TemRA cells. This sequence originates from a man younger than 35 in good health. CDR3 amino acids: CASTPGTSGYNEQFF. The CDR3 DNA is TGTGCCAGCACTCCAGGGACTAGCGGATACAATGAGCAGTTCTTC. The full variable domain, completed using reference TRBV28 and TRBJ2-1, is DVKVTQSSRYLVKRTGEKVFLECVQDMDHENMFWYRQDPGLGLRLIYFSYDVKMKEKGDIPEGYSVSREKKERFSLILESASTNQTSMYLCASTPGTSGYNEQFFGPGTRLTVL.